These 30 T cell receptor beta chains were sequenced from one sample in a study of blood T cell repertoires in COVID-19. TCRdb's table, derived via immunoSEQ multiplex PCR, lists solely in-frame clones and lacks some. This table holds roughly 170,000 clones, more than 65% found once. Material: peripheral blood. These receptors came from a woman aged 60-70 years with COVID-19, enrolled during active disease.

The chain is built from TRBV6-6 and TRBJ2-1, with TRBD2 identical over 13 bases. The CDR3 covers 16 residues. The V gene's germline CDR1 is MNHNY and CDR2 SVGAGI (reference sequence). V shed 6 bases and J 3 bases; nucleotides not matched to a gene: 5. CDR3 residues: CASRPGLAGNYNEQFF. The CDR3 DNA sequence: TGTGCCAGCAGACCGGGACTAGCGGGGAACTACAATGAGCAGTTCTTC.

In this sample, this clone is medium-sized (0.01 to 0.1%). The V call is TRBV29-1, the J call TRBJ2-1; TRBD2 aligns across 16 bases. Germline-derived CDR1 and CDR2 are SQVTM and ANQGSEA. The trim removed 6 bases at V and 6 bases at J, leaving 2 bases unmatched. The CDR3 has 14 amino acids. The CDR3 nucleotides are TGCAGCGTCGGGACTAGCGGGGGGGGCAATGAGCAGTTCTTC. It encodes CSVGTSGGGNEQFF.

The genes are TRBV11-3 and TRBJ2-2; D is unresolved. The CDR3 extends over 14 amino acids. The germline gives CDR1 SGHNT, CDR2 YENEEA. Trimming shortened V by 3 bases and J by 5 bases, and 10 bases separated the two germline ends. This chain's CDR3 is CASSLGQGTGELFF. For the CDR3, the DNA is TGTGCCAGCAGCTTGGGCCAAGGTACCGGGGAGCTGTTTTTT.

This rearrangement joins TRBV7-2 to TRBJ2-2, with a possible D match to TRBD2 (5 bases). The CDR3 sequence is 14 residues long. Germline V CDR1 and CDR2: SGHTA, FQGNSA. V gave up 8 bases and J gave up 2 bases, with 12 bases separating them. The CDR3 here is CASRPRGNTGELFF. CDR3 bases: TGTGCCAGCCGCCCCCGGGGAAACACCGGGGAGCTGTTTTTT. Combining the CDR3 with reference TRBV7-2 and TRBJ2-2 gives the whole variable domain GAGVSQSPSNKVTEKGKDVELRCDPISGHTALYWYRQSLGQGLEFLIYFQGNSAPDKSGLPSDRFSAERTGGSVSTLTIQRTQQEDSAVYLCASRPRGNTGELFFGEGSRLTVL.

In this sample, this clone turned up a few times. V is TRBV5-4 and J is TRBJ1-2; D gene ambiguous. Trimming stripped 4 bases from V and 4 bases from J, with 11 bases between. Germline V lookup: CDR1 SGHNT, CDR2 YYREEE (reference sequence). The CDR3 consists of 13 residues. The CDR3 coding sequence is TGTGCCAGCAGCGAGGAGGTGAGCTATGGCTACACCTTC. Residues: CASSEEVSYGYTF. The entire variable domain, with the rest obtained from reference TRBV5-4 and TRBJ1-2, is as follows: ETGVTQSPTHLIKTRGQQVTLRCSSQSGHNTVSWYQQALGQGPQFIFQYYREEENGRGNFPPRFSGLQFPNYSSELNVNALELDDSALYLCASSEEVSYGYTFGSGTRLTVV.

CDR3 sequence reads: CASSFGQGVYSNQPQHF. The CDR3 DNA reads TGTGCCAGCAGCTTTGGCCAGGGGGTCTATAGCAATCAGCCCCAGCATTTT. This chain uses TRBV5-6 with TRBJ1-5; 7 bases line up with TRBD1. Germline V gives CDR1 SGHDT, CDR2 YYEEEE. V dropped 2 bases and J dropped 0; count of bases not matched to a gene: 8. This CDR3 comprises 17 residues.

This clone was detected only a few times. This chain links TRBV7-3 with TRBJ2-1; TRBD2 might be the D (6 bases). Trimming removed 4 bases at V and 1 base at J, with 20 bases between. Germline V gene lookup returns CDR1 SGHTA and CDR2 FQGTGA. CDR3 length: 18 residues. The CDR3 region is CASSSNSGRRASYNEQFF. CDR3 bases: TGTGCCAGCAGCTCCAACTCTGGGAGGCGGGCTTCCTACAATGAGCAGTTCTTC.

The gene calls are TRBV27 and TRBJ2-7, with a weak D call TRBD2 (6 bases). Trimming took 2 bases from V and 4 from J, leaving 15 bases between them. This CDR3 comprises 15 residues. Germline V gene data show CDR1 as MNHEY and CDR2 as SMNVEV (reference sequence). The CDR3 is CASSLGNGRRYEQYF. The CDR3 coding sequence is TGTGCCAGCAGTTTAGGGAACGGGAGAAGGTACGAGCAGTACTTC.

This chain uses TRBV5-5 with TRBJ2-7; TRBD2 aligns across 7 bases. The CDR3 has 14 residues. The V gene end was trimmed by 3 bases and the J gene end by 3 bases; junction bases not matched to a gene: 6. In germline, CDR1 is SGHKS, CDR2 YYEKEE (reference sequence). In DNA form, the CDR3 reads TGTGCCAGCAGCTCCAGCGGGATAGGCTACGAGCAGTACTTC. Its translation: CASSSSGIGYEQYF.

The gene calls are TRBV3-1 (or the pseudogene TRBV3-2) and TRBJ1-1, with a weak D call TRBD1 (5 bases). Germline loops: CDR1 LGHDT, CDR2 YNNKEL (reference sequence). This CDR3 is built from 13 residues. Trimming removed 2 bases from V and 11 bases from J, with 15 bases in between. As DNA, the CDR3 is TGTGCCAGCAGCCAACCGGGACTCTCGTTTGCTTTCTTT. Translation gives CASSQPGLSFAFF.

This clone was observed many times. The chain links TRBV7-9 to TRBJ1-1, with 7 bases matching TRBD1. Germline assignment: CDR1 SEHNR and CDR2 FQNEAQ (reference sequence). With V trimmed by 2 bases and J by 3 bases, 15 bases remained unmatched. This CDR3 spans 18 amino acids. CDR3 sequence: CASSLRRPPGQSYTEAFF. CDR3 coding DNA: TGTGCCAGCAGCTTAAGAAGGCCCCCGGGACAGAGTTACACTGAAGCTTTCTTT.

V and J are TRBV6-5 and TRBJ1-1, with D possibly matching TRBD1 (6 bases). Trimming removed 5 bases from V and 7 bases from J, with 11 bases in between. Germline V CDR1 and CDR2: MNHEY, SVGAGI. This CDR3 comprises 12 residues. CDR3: CASSLRQVEAFF. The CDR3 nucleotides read TGTGCCAGCAGTCTACGACAGGTTGAAGCTTTCTTT.

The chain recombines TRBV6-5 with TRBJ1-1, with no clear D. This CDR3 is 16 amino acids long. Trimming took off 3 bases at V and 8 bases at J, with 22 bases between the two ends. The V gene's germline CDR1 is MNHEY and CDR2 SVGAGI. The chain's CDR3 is CASSYLPMGADREAFF. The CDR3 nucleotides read TGTGCCAGCAGTTATCTTCCAATGGGAGCCGACCGGGAAGCTTTCTTT.

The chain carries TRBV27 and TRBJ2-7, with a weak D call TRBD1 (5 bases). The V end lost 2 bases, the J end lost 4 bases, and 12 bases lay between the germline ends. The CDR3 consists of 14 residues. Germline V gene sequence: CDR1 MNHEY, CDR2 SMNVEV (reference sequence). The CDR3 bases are TGTGCCAGCAGTTTACGGTACAGGCCTTACGAGCAGTACTTC. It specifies CASSLRYRPYEQYF.

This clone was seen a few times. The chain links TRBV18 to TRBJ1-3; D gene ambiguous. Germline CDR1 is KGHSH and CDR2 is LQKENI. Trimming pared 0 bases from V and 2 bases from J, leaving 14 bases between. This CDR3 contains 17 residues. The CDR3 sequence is CASSPPSLGRTGNTIYF. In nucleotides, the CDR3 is TGTGCCAGCTCACCACCGTCCCTAGGGAGGACTGGAAACACCATATATTTT.

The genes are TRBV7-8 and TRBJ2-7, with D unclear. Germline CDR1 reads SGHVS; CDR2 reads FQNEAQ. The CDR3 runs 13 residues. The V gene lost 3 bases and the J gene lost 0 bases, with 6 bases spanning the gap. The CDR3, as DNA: TGTGCCAGCAGCTTGCTCGGCTCCTACGAGCAGTACTTC. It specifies CASSLLGSYEQYF. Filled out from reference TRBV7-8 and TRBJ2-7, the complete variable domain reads GAGVSQSPRYKVAKRGQDVALRCDPISGHVSLFWYQQALGQGPEFLTYFQNEAQLDKSGLPSDRFFAERPEGSVSTLKIQRTQQEDSAVYLCASSLLGSYEQYFGPGTRLTVT.

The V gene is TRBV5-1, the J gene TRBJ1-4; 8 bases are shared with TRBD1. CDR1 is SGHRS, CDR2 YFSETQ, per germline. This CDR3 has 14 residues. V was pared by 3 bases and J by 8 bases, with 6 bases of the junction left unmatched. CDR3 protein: CASSWTGPPEKLFF. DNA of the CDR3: TGCGCCAGCAGCTGGACAGGGCCACCCGAAAAACTGTTTTTT.

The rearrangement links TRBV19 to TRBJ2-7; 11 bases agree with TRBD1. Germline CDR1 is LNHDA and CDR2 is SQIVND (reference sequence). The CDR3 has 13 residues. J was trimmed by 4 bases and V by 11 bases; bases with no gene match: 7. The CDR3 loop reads CASKGQGEYEQYF. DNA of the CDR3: TGTGCCTCAAAGGGACAGGGGGAATACGAGCAGTACTTC.

Written as DNA, the CDR3 is TGTGCCAGCAGGCTCACAGGGGGCGACGGCTCACCCCTCCACTTT. Translation: CASRLTGGDGSPLHF. The chain links TRBV28 to TRBJ1-6; 9 bases are shared with TRBD1. Germline trimming cut 6 bases from V and 10 bases from J; bases unmatched to any gene: 10. The CDR3 sequence is 15 residues long. Germline V gives CDR1 MDHEN, CDR2 SYDVKM. The complete variable domain, with remaining parts taken from reference TRBV28 and TRBJ1-6, reads DVKVTQSSRYLVKRTGEKVFLECVQDMDHENMFWYRQDPGLGLRLIYFSYDVKMKEKGDIPEGYSVSREKKERFSLILESASTNQTSMYLCASRLTGGDGSPLHFGNGTRLTVT.

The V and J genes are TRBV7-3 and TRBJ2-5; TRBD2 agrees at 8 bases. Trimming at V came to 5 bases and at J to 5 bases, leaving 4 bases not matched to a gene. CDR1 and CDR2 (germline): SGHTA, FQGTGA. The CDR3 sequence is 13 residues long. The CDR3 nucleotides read TGTGCCAGCAGCCGGGGGGGAGGTGAGACCCAGTACTTC. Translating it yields CASSRGGGETQYF.

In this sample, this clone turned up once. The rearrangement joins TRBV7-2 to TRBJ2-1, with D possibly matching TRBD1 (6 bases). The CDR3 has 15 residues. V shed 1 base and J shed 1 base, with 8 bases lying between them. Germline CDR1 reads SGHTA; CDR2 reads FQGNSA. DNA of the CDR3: TGTGCCAGCAGCTTAGAAGGGGGTTCCTACAATGAGCAGTTCTTC. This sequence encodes CASSLEGGSYNEQFF.

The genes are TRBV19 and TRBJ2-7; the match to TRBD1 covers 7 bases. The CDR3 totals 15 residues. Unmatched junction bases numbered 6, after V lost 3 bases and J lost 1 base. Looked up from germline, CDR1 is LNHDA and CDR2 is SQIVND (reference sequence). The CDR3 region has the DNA TGTGCCAGTAGTATCGAGTGGGGACAGTCCTACGAGCAGTACTTC. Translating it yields CASSIEWGQSYEQYF.

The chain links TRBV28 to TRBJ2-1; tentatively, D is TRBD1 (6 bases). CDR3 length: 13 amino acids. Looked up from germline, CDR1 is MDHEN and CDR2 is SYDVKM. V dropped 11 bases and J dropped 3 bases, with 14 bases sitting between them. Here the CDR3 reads CAGMTGYYNEQFF. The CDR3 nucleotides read TGTGCCGGGATGACAGGATACTACAATGAGCAGTTCTTC.

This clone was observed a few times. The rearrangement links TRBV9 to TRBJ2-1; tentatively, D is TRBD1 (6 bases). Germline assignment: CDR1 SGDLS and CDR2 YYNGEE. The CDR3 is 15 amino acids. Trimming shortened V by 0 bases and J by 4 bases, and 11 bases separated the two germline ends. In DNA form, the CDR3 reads TGTGCCAGCAGCGTAGCAGGGGCAAGGTACAATGAGCAGTTCTTC. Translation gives CASSVAGARYNEQFF.

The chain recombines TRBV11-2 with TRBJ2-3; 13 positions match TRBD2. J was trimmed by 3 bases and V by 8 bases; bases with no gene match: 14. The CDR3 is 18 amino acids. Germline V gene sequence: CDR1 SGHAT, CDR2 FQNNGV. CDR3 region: CASGLGLAGTSGTDTQYF. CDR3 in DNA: TGTGCCAGCGGCCTGGGACTAGCGGGGACAAGCGGGACAGATACGCAGTATTTT.

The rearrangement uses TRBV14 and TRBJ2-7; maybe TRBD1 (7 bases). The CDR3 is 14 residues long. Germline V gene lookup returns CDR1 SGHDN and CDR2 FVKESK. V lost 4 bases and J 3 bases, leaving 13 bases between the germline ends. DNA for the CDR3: TGTGCCAGCAGCCGCGGAGGGGGCGGCTACGAGCAGTACGTC. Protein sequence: CASSRGGGGYEQYV.

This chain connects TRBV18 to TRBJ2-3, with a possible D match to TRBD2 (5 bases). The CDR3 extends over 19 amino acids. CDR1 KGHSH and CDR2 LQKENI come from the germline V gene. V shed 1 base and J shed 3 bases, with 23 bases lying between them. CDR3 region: CASSPLGLGGLMETDTQYF. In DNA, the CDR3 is TGTGCCAGCTCACCACTGGGGTTAGGAGGCCTCATGGAGACAGATACGCAGTATTTT.

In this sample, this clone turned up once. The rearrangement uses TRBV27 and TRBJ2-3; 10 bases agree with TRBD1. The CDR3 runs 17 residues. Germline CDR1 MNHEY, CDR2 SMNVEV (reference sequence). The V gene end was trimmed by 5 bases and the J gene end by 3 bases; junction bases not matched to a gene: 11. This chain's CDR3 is CASSVWDRGYRTDTQYF. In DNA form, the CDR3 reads TGTGCCAGCAGTGTATGGGACAGGGGATATAGGACAGATACGCAGTATTTT.

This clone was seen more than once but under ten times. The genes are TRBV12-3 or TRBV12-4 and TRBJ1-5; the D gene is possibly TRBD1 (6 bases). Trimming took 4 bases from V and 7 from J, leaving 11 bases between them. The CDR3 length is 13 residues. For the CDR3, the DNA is TGTGCCAGCAGTTACAGGGTGGAGCAGCCCCAGCATTTT. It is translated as CASSYRVEQPQHF.

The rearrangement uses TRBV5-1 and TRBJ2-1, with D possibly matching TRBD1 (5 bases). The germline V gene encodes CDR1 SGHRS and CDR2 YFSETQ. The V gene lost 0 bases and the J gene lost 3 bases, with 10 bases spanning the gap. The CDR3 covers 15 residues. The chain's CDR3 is CASSLGGANYNEQFF. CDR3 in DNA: TGCGCCAGCAGCTTGGGTGGGGCGAACTACAATGAGCAGTTCTTC.